This T cell receptor beta chain originates from a study of cytomegalovirus exposure and HLA in healthy donors (dated by TCRdb to the late 2010s). With respect to the entire study: According to an earlier analysis of around 600 of the donors, about 170 million T cells yielded 117 million unique TCR beta sequences and 250 to 350 Gb of sequence data. Approximately 300 gigabases of sequencing data and approximately 80 million unique TCR sequences were included in an early release covering around 650 HLA-typed donors. Among the roughly 400 genotyped donors, more than 70% belonged to the genetic ancestry cluster associated with self-reported Caucasian donors. The study was designed to test whether signatures of past pathogen exposure could be identified by cataloging public T cell receptors. The study profiled the T cell repertoires of 666 subjects by immunosequencing and related them to cytomegalovirus serostatus. Along with the roughly 700-subject first cohort, a separate validation cohort of roughly 110 different subjects was used. The study combined high-throughput TCR immunosequencing, statistical association of individual TCRs with disease status, and machine learning to predict cytomegalovirus infection status. A later analysis re-analyzed previously published TCR beta repertoires from 500 to 700 donors and added high-resolution HLA genotyping to study TCR occurrence patterns. Rather than using new phenotypic data, the later analysis identified candidate immune exposures from TCR beta sequences and from how often those sequences occurred across donors. To decide whether each TCR beta V gene segment behaved as functional or pseudogenic, an earlier analysis of some 580 of the donors relied on high-throughput TCR beta sequencing. Donor age, sex, ethnicity and CMV serostatus were collected together with the repertoire data. A later genetic analysis took genome-wide SNP genotypes for 398 of the 666 donors and used that subset as a discovery cohort. Every repertoire in the discovery cohort had been generated on one and the same sequencing platform. HLA typing covered class I and class II loci at four-digit resolution. Typing coverage differed by locus: A, B, C, DRB1 and DQB1 were typed in about 629-630 donors, DQA1 in about 510, DPA1 in approximately 610, and DPB1 in approximately 450. A handful of DR-DQ haplotypes were handled as single units for association and clustering because linkage in the cohort was strong. Across about 370 genotyped donors of the cohort, an average of about 250,000 unique TCR beta nucleotide sequences per donor were sequenced, and roughly 17% of those sequences were non-productive. Overall study outcomes, separate from this receptor: The cohort was sequenced for TCR beta chains only, and without alpha or paired-chain data the features that could be detected were limited. A cluster of highly shared sequence variants was judged likely to represent a technical artifact of the sequencing pipeline. The authors suggested that the approach could potentially be generalized to other disease states and immunological phenotypes. According to a later analysis, parvovirus B19, influenza, CMV and Epstein-Barr virus appeared linked to several top co-occurrence clusters. Because HLA typing was missing for some donors at each locus, association tests included only the typed subset. The only immune exposure information available for the cohort was CMV serostatus. A later genetic analysis reported fewer N-insertions in productive TCRs among donors in an Asian-associated ancestry cluster than the roughly 690-donor mean. Specific HLA alleles were associated with 16,951 TCR beta sequences at a false discovery rate of 0.05 in a later analysis. Some IMGT-functional V segments, including TRBV6-2 and TRBV6-3, could not be told apart with the 87-base-pair reads, so those segments were excluded. A later analysis found that most CMV-associated TCR beta chains appeared HLA-restricted, with HLA associations seemingly driven largely by CMV exposure. Sequencing depth was assumed to be roughly uniform across donors in the presence/absence analyses, though that assumption may not hold. An association between a missense DCLRE1C variant and V-gene and J-gene trimming of TCR beta chains was found in a later genetic analysis and replicated in an independent cohort. An earlier analysis of 587 of the donors showed that most TCR beta V segments appeared in productive rearrangements either about 87% or about 30% of the time, which broadly matched IMGT annotations. Assigning TCR associations to individual alleles was difficult when HLA alleles, especially DR and DQ, strongly co-occurred. The earlier analysis of some 560 of the donors excluded roughly 16 rarely observed V segments, including chromosome 9 orphons, because counts were too low. The study listed 164 TCR beta chains as associated with cytomegalovirus. In both the original and validation cohorts, the classifier was reported to diagnose cytomegalovirus status with high specificity and sensitivity. In a later analysis, TCR association rates were found to vary across HLA loci, with the most associated TCRs seen for DRB1 alleles and the fewest for HLA-C alleles. Correlated functional status among segregating V segments might be attributable to linkage disequilibrium, but an unknown experimental factor could not be ruled out. Most TCR sequences were seen in very few donors, while some public TCRs were found in many individuals. In a later analysis, HLA-associated TCR beta chains showed more clonal expansion and lower generation probabilities than non-associated chains that were equally common. A few of the identified cytomegalovirus-associated TCR beta chains were confirmed in vitro to be specific for cytomegalovirus antigens. A further reported finding was that TCR beta sequences accurately predicted the HLA-A and HLA-B alleles for most subjects in the first cohort.

The CDR3 measures 17 amino acids from cysteine to phenylalanine. Solely the CDR3 DNA is kept, with 51 bases framed from the first base. Ends trimmed: V by 2 bases, J by 3 bases; bases unmatched to a gene: 11. CDR1 and CDR2, per the germline V gene (reference sequence), are GTSNPN and SVGIG. The library was built by means of the immunoSEQ multiplex PCR assay. For the multiplex PCR, a mixture combining 60 forward primers for TCR Vbeta segments and 13 reverse primers for TCR Jbeta segments was used. The CDR3 region of rearranged TCR beta genes was amplified from genomic DNA by a multiplex PCR assay. Amplified TCR beta libraries were sequenced as 87-base-pair reads on the Illumina HiSeq System. For the original study's pipeline: Across the 640 or so repertoires, a later analysis counted about 81 million unique TCR beta chains, some 11 million of which were shared by at least two donors. A nearest-neighbor algorithm error-corrected the raw reads and collapsed the reads into unique sequences, merging closely related sequences to remove PCR and sequencing errors. CDR3 sequences were aligned to IMGT reference sequences to assign V, D and J gene segments. For a sequence to be retained, at least a six-nucleotide match to both a V gene segment and a J gene segment was required. A rearrangement counted as productive if the CDR3 had no stop codons and remained in frame with V and J, and every other rearrangement counted as non-productive. CDR3 was defined by IMGT convention, running from the second conserved V-encoded cysteine to the conserved J-encoded phenylalanine. In an earlier analysis of around 640 of the donors, sequences lacking an unambiguous match to a single V gene segment were excluded. In an earlier analysis of 587 of the donors, V segments were called functional above 56.7% productive rearrangements and were called segregating when the between-donor standard deviation exceeded 5%. A statistical classification framework was built for diagnosing cytomegalovirus status from the catalog of TCR beta chain sequences. In a later analysis, V and J genes were assigned by comparing TCR nucleotide sequences against IMGT/GENE-DB human TR gene sequences. A later analysis assigned CDR3 sequences and most-parsimonious VDJ recombination scenarios with the TCRdist pipeline. In a later analysis, each TCR beta chain was defined by its CDR3 amino acid sequence together with its V-gene family, and reads lacking a unique V-gene family were excluded. A later analysis removed over 500 highly shared, low-generation-probability nucleotide sequences to deal with suspected cross-contamination and a sequencing artifact. For each public chain, a later analysis derived a clonal expansion index from normalized ranks of inferred template counts within each repertoire. Generation probabilities in a later analysis came from a VDJ recombination model fitted to out-of-frame rearrangements, and those results were checked against IGoR. Hypergeometric tests were used in a later analysis to score TCR-TCR, TCR-HLA and TCR-CMV co-occurrence, with a repertoire-size bias correction applied to the TCR pairs. To estimate false discovery rates, a later analysis permuted the HLA or CMV assignments 20 times. In a later analysis, co-occurring TCRs were grouped with DBSCAN, and TCRdist sequence similarity was added when clustering was performed within HLA-allele-positive subsets. For co-occurrence clustering, repertoires with fewer than 30,000 or more than 120,000 public chains were excluded, along with five repertoires with anomalous nucleotide sharing. TCRdb re-hosts the immuneACCESS table, in-frame sequences only. Its copies lack some clones; in the studies checked, an unresolved V gene accounts for under half of them, and the cause for the rest is not known. The V and J calls and clone size were taken over from that table, and D and trimming were inferred from the DNA. This sample holds approximately 150,000 clones; more than 60% were observed only once. The ten biggest clones cover roughly 10% of the sample.

In total, roughly 710 healthy bone marrow donors made up the cohort. At the time of sampling, every cohort member was nominally healthy, though immune exposures that went unrecorded were likely present. The donor tested CMV seropositive, placing the donor among the roughly 300 seropositive members of the cohort. Every donor gave a peripheral blood sample, and the peripheral blood mononuclear cells from that sample were used for TCR beta sequencing. The Qiagen DNeasy Blood Extraction Kit was used to extract genomic DNA from the blood cell samples. Of note for this clone: The antigen this receptor binds is unknown. No clone much larger than this one lies a single base away; base qualities are absent.

The sequence links TRBV30 to TRBJ2-1; the junction holds 9 bases that match TRBD2. This TCR was sampled from a man aged 30 to 39 in good health and CMV-seropositive. Material for sequencing was PBMCs. The bases are TGTGCCTGGAGTTCACCGCCGGGACTAGCAATCTACAATGAGCAGTTCTTC. This translates into CAWSSPPGLAIYNEQFF. The reference TRBV30 and TRBJ2-1 proteins fill in what lies around the CDR3, so the full variable domain reads SQTIHQWPATLVQPVGSPLSLECTVEGTSNPNLYWYRQAAGRGLQLLFYSVGIGQISSEVPQNLSASRPQDRQFILSSKKLLLSDSGFYLCAWSSPPGLAIYNEQFFGPGTRLTVL.